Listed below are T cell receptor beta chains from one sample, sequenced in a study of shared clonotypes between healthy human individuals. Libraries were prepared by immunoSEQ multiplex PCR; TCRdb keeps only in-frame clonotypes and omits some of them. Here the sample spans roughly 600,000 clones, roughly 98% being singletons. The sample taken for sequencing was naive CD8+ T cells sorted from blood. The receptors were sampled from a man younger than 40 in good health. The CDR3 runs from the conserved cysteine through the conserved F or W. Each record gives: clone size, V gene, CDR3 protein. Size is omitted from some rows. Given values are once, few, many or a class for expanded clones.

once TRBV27 CASSLSGPGTGGADSNQPQHF
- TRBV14 CASSQVGQGDEQYF
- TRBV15 CATSRENLNTEAFF
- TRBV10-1 CASGTAENNEQFF
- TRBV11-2 CASSLPGTGTLYEQYF
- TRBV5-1 CASSSLWGSGDYNEQFF
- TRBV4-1 CASSQRWEDEQFF
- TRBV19 CASSTVGTEAFF
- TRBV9 CASSADGVSQETQYF
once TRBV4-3 CASSQGQGNTIYF
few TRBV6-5 CASSTGDGAYEQYF
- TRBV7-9 CASSLTISAYEQYF
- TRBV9 CASKPSVGSYEQYF
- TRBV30 CAWSPPGWAEGYTF
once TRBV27 CASSASWGSSYEQYF
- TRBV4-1 CASSQRLYSNQPQHF
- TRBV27 CASTGQADEKLFF
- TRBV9 CASSGYSGELFF
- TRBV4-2 CASSQVLAGGGTKQETQYF
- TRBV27 CASSLGLWNEQFF
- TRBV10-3 CATIDTGTYYEQYF
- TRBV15 CATSRGAGGRELTEQFF
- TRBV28 CASTLRADYNEQFF
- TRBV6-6 CASSYRRERTGELFF
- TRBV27 CASSLEGRPPYGYTF